These T cell receptor beta chains were read from a single sample in a study of T cell clusters in autoimmune cytopenias. Reanalyzing the multiplex PCR reads, TCRdb keeps one entry per CDR3 protein, without DNA. The sample's table shows more than 12,000 distinct CDR3 sequences. These data also formed part of another study, on T cell repertoires in aging, cancer and after chemotherapy.

Sample: peripheral blood. The receptors originated from a human donor in good health. Each CDR3 is given with its conserved first and last residue. Not every row has a clone size; where given, it reads once, few, many or a size class.

cdr3_aa: CASSEPAGFYNEQFF; clone_size: NA; j_call: TRBJ2-1; v_call: TRBV27
cdr3_aa: CASTNPGGREQFF; clone_size: NA; j_call: TRBJ2-1; v_call: TRBV6-5
cdr3_aa: CAWSAAGRARNEQFF; clone_size: NA; j_call: TRBJ2-1; v_call: TRBV30
cdr3_aa: CASSPTTNEKLFF; clone_size: NA; j_call: TRBJ1-4; v_call: TRBV27
cdr3_aa: CASSFGRAVETQYF; clone_size: medium-sized; j_call: TRBJ2-5; v_call: TRBV12-3/TRBV12-4
cdr3_aa: CACLQSPSTDTQYF; clone_size: NA; j_call: TRBJ2-3; v_call: TRBV30
cdr3_aa: CASSSRDRGARSPLHF; clone_size: NA; j_call: TRBJ1-6; v_call: TRBV11-3
cdr3_aa: CASSDRSGSHEQFF; clone_size: NA; j_call: TRBJ2-1; v_call: TRBV12-3/TRBV12-4
cdr3_aa: CASNMVGVNTGELFF; clone_size: NA; j_call: TRBJ2-2; v_call: TRBV12-3/TRBV12-4
cdr3_aa: CASSLAPETQYF; clone_size: NA; j_call: TRBJ2-5; v_call: TRBV12-3/TRBV12-4
cdr3_aa: CATSYRVGRYEQYF; clone_size: medium-sized; j_call: TRBJ2-7; v_call: TRBV15
cdr3_aa: CASSALAGYYEQYF; clone_size: NA; j_call: TRBJ2-7; v_call: TRBV6-5
cdr3_aa: CSVEDRNRAGGYTF; clone_size: NA; j_call: TRBJ1-2; v_call: TRBV29-1
cdr3_aa: CSVEGLAGREQFF; clone_size: NA; j_call: TRBJ2-1; v_call: TRBV29-1
cdr3_aa: CASSFSVSTSVDEQYF; clone_size: NA; j_call: TRBJ2-7; v_call: TRBV11-3
cdr3_aa: CAWSSRERKGELFF; clone_size: NA; j_call: TRBJ2-2; v_call: TRBV30
cdr3_aa: CASSISGRRSTGELFF; clone_size: medium-sized; j_call: TRBJ2-2; v_call: TRBV19
cdr3_aa: CATSERGTDNEKLFF; clone_size: NA; j_call: TRBJ1-4; v_call: TRBV15